This TCR beta chain was sequenced during a study of shared clonotypes between healthy human individuals. Replicate sorted-subset PCRs were loaded with about 0.2 ug DNA, approximately 31,000 T cell genomes. Measured with immunoSEQ multiplex PCR; TCRdb has only the in-frame clones, and not every one. This repertoire shows 2,500,000 or so clones, approximately 90% found once; its top ten account for 0.3% to 0.45%. Adult donors, all healthy and HIV-negative, had no recent acute infections or vaccinations. Study outcomes and limitations: Across subsets, estimated richness was generally greater for naive than for memory populations. The study found lower generation probabilities in non-shared clonotypes than in those shared by all four donors.

As concerns this clone: Antigen: not known.

The trim removed 5 bases at V and 6 bases at J, leaving 3 bases unmatched. Germline-derived CDR1 and CDR2 are LNHDA and SQIVND (reference sequence). The length of the CDR3 is 14 residues. The chain couples TRBV19 to TRBJ2-3; 12 bases match TRBD1. The clonotype comes from a man aged 18 to 30 in good health. Some clones in this sample may be carry-over from other donors' samples. The sequenced sample consisted of naive CD4+ T cells from PBMCs. Subset here: CD45RA+ positively selected. The CDR3 region is CASSGTGGYDTQYF. Written as DNA, the CDR3 is TGTGCCAGTAGTGGGACAGGGGGCTATGATACGCAGTATTTT.